This record looks at one T cell receptor (beta chain) sequence and its context. This clone's antigen is unknown. No much larger clone is present one base from it, and per-base qualities are unavailable. This entry belongs to a study of T cell responses to AZD1222 COVID-19 vaccine (dated by TCRdb to the early 2020s). Looking at the study overall: AZD1222 recipients given second doses at about 4 weeks or at about 12 weeks were pooled, since spike-specific TCR depth and breadth were not found to differ between the two schedules. TCR sequencing was performed for fewer than 250 trial participants, of whom 200 to 220 were given two doses of AZD1222 and around 26 were given two doses of MenACWY control vaccine. Enrollment into the trials was organized by age into subgroups of 18-55, 56-69 and 70-plus years, and those subgroups contained approximately 150, 30 and 60 TCR-sequenced participants, respectively. Overall results and qualifications from the work: Reportedly, almost half of the unique spike-specific TCRs recognized epitopes lying outside the regions that are mutated in the B.1.351 and B.1.1.7 variants. Conclusions about previously exposed vaccinees are limited, since just a handful of AZD1222 recipients were seropositive for SARS-CoV-2 at baseline. Vaccine-associated CD4 TCRs spanned the whole spike protein, with dominant responses in regions 160-218 and 743-854. The 56-69-year group was small, and its depth increase did not reach significance, likely because of low power. Participants were mostly white British and included more females than males, and it was suggested by the authors that clonal diversity may have been underestimated. Because no day 14 peak-response samples were available, the repertoires could be characterized only after the peak T cell response. Spike-specific TCR breadth and depth rose significantly after two AZD1222 doses compared with day 0 and with MenACWY recipients.

The meaning of the sample's time point label: baseline before first vaccination. Vaccinee samples were obtained from the UK trials COV001 and COV002, which included a single-blind randomized controlled phase 2/3 trial of AZD1222 (ChAdOx1 nCoV-19) in healthy adults. For TCRbeta chain sequencing, PBMC samples from trial participants were taken at day 0 and at day 28 after the second dose. The CDR3 regions of human TCRbeta chains were subjected to immunosequencing. Concerning the study's data processing: Repertoire TCRs were checked for matches against a reference library of SARS-CoV-2-specific TCRs that had been generated using the MIRA antigen-specificity platform. Breadth was defined as the fraction of unique TCRs that were SARS-CoV-2-associated, and depth was defined as the fraction of total T cells that were SARS-CoV-2-associated. Using the MIRA data, each spike-specific TCR was mapped to the spike region that the TCR reacts to and placed in a CD4 or CD8 class. Log10-transformed breadth and depth values were compared by one-way ANOVA with Sidak's multiple comparisons tests. Here the immuneACCESS table is served through TCRdb, limited to in-frame sequences with V and J called. Missing clones are a known gap in these copies; in checked studies unresolved V genes cover under half, and the rest lacks a known reason. V, J and clone size were drawn from that table, and D and trimming were deduced from the DNA. This sample has over 70,000 clones in its table, and about 85% of those were observed once. The top ten clonotypes cover roughly 20% of the sample.

CDR1 KGHSH and CDR2 LQKENI are derived from the germline V gene. Compared with germline, V lacks 4 bases and J lacks 8 bases; bases without a gene match: 11. The CDR3 measures 15 amino acids from cysteine to phenylalanine. The kept DNA is CDR3 alone, 45 bases in frame from the first base. This material consisted of peripheral blood, taken on day 0 of AZD1222 vaccination. In this chain, TRBV18 is recombined with TRBJ1-1; 9 nucleotides in the junction match TRBD1. This TCR derives from an adult in good health. CDR3 loop: CASSLSGTGIEEAFF. The nucleotide sequence reads as follows: TGTGCCAGCTCACTATCCGGGACAGGGATTGAGGAAGCTTTCTTT.